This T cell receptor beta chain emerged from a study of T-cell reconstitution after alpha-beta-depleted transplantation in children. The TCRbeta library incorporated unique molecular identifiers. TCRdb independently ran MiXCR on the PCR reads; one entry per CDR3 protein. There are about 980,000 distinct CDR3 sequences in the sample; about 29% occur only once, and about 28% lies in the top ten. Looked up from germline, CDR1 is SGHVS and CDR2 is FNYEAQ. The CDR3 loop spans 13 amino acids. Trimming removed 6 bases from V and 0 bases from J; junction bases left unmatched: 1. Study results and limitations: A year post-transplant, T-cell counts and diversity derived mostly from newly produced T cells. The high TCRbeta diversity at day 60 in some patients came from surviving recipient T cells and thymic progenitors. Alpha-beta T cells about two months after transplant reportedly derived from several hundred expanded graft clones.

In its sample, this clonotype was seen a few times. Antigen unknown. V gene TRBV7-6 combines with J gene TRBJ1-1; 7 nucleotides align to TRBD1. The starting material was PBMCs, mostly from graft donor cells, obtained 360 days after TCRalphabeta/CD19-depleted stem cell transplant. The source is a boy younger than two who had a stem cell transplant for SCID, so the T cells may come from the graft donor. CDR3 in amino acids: CASRGQVNTEAFF. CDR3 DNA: TGTGCCAGCAGAGGACAGGTGAACACTGAAGCTTTCTTT.